Following are 20 T cell receptor beta chains from one sample sequenced in a study of human T cells and chemical hapten exposure. Described time point: pre-sensitization, week 0. Treatment meaning: therapeutic diphenylcyclopropenone sensitization with weekly scalp DPC. Using its own MiXCR run on the RACE reads, TCRdb lists one record per CDR3 protein. The table lists about 98,000 distinct CDR3 sequences, approximately 11% of them singletons. Sample: whole blood, taken in connection with sensitization to the hapten diphenylcyclopropenone (DPC). The receptors stem from a woman aged 55-69 years with alopecia areata. Some clones in this sample may be carry-over from other donors' samples.

This clonotype has a count of ten or more. The rearrangement links TRBV7-9 to TRBJ2-4, with 8 bases lining up with TRBD2. There are 17 residues in the CDR3. Germline-derived CDR1 and CDR2 are SEHNR and FQNEAQ (reference sequence). J gave up 3 bases and V 7 bases, and 14 bases lay outside the gene matches. CDR3 nucleotide sequence: TGTGCCAGCAAAAGCGGGTCCCTAGCGGGCCTCAAAAACATTCAGTACTTC. This sequence encodes CASKSGSLAGLKNIQYF.

The table lists this clonotype with many counts. This chain links TRBV4-1 with TRBJ1-5; 9 bases fit TRBD1. Germline V gene data show CDR1 as MGHRA and CDR2 as YSYEKL. This CDR3 comprises 16 residues. V gave up 2 bases and J gave up 5 bases; unmatched junction bases: 7. CDR3 protein: CASSQFSTGGDQPQHF. The CDR3 region has the DNA TGCGCCAGCAGCCAATTCTCCACAGGGGGCGATCAGCCCCAGCATTTT.

This clonotype was seen repeatedly, ten times or more. V gene TRBV12-3 or TRBV12-4 combines with J gene TRBJ1-6; TRBD1 agrees at 8 bases. The CDR3 totals 16 residues. After removal of 6 bases from V and 3 bases from J, the junction contained 7 bases not matched to a gene. The CDR3 DNA reads TGTGCCAGCAGACTCCGGACAGGGCACTATAATTCACCCCTCCACTTT. Protein sequence: CASRLRTGHYNSPLHF.

The chain carries TRBV27 and TRBJ2-7, with TRBD1 matching 10 bases. Germline values: CDR1 MNHEY, CDR2 SMNVEV (reference sequence). V was pared by 5 bases and J by 2 bases, with 12 bases of the junction left unmatched. The CDR3 is 17 residues long. CDR3 sequence: CASSLKLTGTGAYEQYF. As DNA, the CDR3 is TGTGCCAGCAGTCTTAAACTCACCGGGACAGGGGCCTACGAGCAGTACTTC.

The genes are TRBV30 and TRBJ1-1, with 7 bases that match TRBD1. Trimming removed 5 bases from V and 0 bases from J; junction bases left unmatched: 3. CDR1 and CDR2 (germline): GTSNPN, SVGIG (reference sequence). This CDR3 region has 13 residues. For the CDR3, the DNA is TGTGCCTGGTCGGACAGGATGAACACTGAAGCTTTCTTT. Protein product: CAWSDRMNTEAFF.

This clonotype was seen only a few times. The chain carries TRBV7-2 and TRBJ2-3; tentatively, D is TRBD2 (6 bases). This CDR3 has 16 residues. CDR1 SGHTA and CDR2 FQGNSA come from the germline V gene. The V end was cut by 1 base, the J end by 2 bases, with 13 bases between. The CDR3 spells CASSLVGGVLTDTQYF. Here the CDR3 DNA reads TGTGCCAGCAGCTTAGTGGGCGGGGTCCTCACAGATACGCAGTATTTT.

There are a few counts of this clonotype. This chain uses TRBV7-9 with TRBJ2-2, with 7 bases matching TRBD2. Unmatched junction bases numbered 5, after V lost 3 bases and J lost 4 bases. This CDR3 contains 15 residues. In germline, CDR1 is SEHNR, CDR2 FQNEAQ (reference sequence). The CDR3 reads CASSFGGSSTGELFF. CDR3 nucleotides: TGTGCCAGCAGCTTCGGGGGGAGTAGCACCGGGGAGCTGTTTTTT.

The J gene is TRBJ1-1, the V gene TRBV7-3; D is unresolved. CDR3 size: 13 residues. The germline gives CDR1 SGHTA, CDR2 FQGTGA. V shed 4 bases and J shed 1 base, with 7 bases lying between them. The CDR3 region has the DNA TGTGCCAGCAGCTCGATTGCGAACACTGAAGCTTTCTTT. It yields the protein CASSSIANTEAFF.

This clonotype was seen at least ten times. The chain links TRBV14 to TRBJ2-1; D is ambiguous. Trimming removed 1 base from V and 2 bases from J, with 0 bases in between. The CDR3 consists of 12 residues. Germline V CDR1 and CDR2: SGHDN, FVKESK. CDR3: CASSQAYNEQFF. CDR3 in DNA: TGTGCCAGCAGCCAAGCCTACAATGAGCAGTTCTTC.

The chain employs TRBV7-6 and TRBJ2-1; weak D call: TRBD2 (6 bases). CDR1 is SGHVS, CDR2 FNYEAQ, per germline. V was clipped by 1 base and J by 8 bases, with 12 bases between them. This CDR3 has 14 residues. CDR3 sequence: CASSLGGGFDEQFF. The CDR3 DNA reads TGTGCCAGCAGCTTAGGAGGAGGGTTCGATGAGCAGTTCTTC.

This clonotype has just a few counts. V is TRBV6-1 and J is TRBJ1-2; D is ambiguous. The V and J ends lost 7 bases and 0 bases respectively, with 18 bases between them. Germline assignment: CDR1 MNHNS and CDR2 SASEGT. The CDR3 spans 16 residues. In DNA form, the CDR3 reads TGTGCCAGCACTAGGACGGAAGCTCGAGCTAACTATGGCTACACCTTC. The encoded protein is CASTRTEARANYGYTF.

This clonotype has a handful of counts. The V and J genes are TRBV7-9 and TRBJ1-1, with no clear D. The V gene lost 5 bases and the J gene lost 1 base, with 11 bases spanning the gap. Germline CDR1 SEHNR, CDR2 FQNEAQ (reference sequence). The CDR3 extends over 14 amino acids. As DNA, the CDR3 is TGTGCCAGCAGCCCTCACACGACGAACACTGAAGCTTTCTTT. It is translated as CASSPHTTNTEAFF.

This clonotype was recorded a few times. The rearrangement uses TRBV7-2 and TRBJ2-1; 16 positions agree with TRBD2. Germline assignment: CDR1 SGHTA and CDR2 FQGNSA. V shed 5 bases, J shed 6 bases, and the junction held 7 bases outside the gene matches. This CDR3 has 17 residues. Written as DNA, the CDR3 is TGTGCCAGCAGCCCCTCCGGGACTAGCGGGGGGGCCAATGAGCAGTTCTTC. The encoded protein is CASSPSGTSGGANEQFF. Together with reference TRBV7-2 and TRBJ2-1, the CDR3 gives the full variable domain: GAGVSQSPSNKVTEKGKDVELRCDPISGHTALYWYRQSLGQGLEFLIYFQGNSAPDKSGLPSDRFSAERTGGSVSTLTIQRTQQEDSAVYLCASSPSGTSGGANEQFFGPGTRLTVL.

This clonotype was counted ten times or more. The chain is built from TRBV7-3 and TRBJ1-1; D uncertain. V lost 5 bases and J 1 base, leaving 14 bases between the germline ends. Germline CDR1 reads SGHTA; CDR2 reads FQGTGA. CDR3 length: 15 residues. The CDR3 nucleotides read TGTGCCAGCAGCCTGCAAGTGGGAAGGAACACTGAAGCTTTCTTT. Its translation: CASSLQVGRNTEAFF.

The rearrangement uses TRBV11-2 and TRBJ2-7, with a tentative D call TRBD1 (6 bases). Germline CDR1 SGHAT, CDR2 FQNNGV. The length of the CDR3 is 17 residues. V was trimmed by 1 base and J by 7 bases, leaving 23 bases between them. CDR3: CASSLGSSGHGLKEQYF. The CDR3 DNA follows: TGTGCCAGCAGCTTAGGAAGCTCGGGACATGGCTTAAAGGAGCAGTACTTC.

V usage is TRBV10-3 and J usage is TRBJ2-7; TRBD1 matches at 7 bases. Losses at the gene ends were 4 bases for V and 3 bases for J; bases not matched to a gene: 9. Per germline, CDR1 ENHRY and CDR2 SYGVKD. This CDR3 has 15 residues. CDR3 region: CAISAGDRSGYEQYF. DNA of the CDR3: TGTGCCATCAGTGCTGGGGACAGATCGGGCTACGAGCAGTACTTC.

The chain carries TRBV29-1 and TRBJ2-3; D gene ambiguous. This CDR3 region has 13 residues. Germline assignment: CDR1 SQVTM and CDR2 ANQGSEA. V lost 3 bases and J 4 bases, leaving 11 bases between the germline ends. The chain's CDR3 is CSVELSAADTQYF. The CDR3 coding sequence is TGCAGCGTTGAGCTGTCCGCGGCAGATACGCAGTATTTT.

This clonotype appeared many times. V is TRBV13 and J is TRBJ2-7, with a tentative D call TRBD1 (6 bases). Germline V lookup: CDR1 PRHDT, CDR2 FYEKMQ (reference sequence). The length of the CDR3 is 14 residues. The V end was cut by 2 bases, the J end by 2 bases, with 10 bases between. The CDR3 region has the DNA TGTGCCAGCAGCTTAACAGGGCCCACCTACGAGCAGTACTTC. Its protein is CASSLTGPTYEQYF.

Comments on this clonotype: Just one base apart from a much larger clone, this may be a read error. V and J are TRBV6-6 and TRBJ2-2; TRBD2 might be the D (7 bases). The CDR3 totals 17 residues. Germline V gene data show CDR1 as MNHNY and CDR2 as SVGAGI (reference sequence). The V end was cut by 7 bases, the J end by 1 base, with 19 bases between. For the CDR3, the DNA is TGTGCCAGCACCGACTGGAGCGGGGACAAGAACACCGGGGAGCTGTTTTTT. The encoded protein is CASTDWSGDKNTGELFF.

V usage is TRBV3-1 and J usage is TRBJ2-1; 8 bases fit TRBD2. From germline, CDR1 is LGHDT and CDR2 YNNKEL (reference sequence). The J segment lost 4 bases and the V segment lost 4 bases, leaving 12 bases of the junction unmatched. The CDR3 spans 17 residues. The CDR3 nucleotides read TGTGCCAGCAGCCGCCACACCGGGACTAGTGTTTACAATGAGCAGTTCTTC. Protein sequence: CASSRHTGTSVYNEQFF.